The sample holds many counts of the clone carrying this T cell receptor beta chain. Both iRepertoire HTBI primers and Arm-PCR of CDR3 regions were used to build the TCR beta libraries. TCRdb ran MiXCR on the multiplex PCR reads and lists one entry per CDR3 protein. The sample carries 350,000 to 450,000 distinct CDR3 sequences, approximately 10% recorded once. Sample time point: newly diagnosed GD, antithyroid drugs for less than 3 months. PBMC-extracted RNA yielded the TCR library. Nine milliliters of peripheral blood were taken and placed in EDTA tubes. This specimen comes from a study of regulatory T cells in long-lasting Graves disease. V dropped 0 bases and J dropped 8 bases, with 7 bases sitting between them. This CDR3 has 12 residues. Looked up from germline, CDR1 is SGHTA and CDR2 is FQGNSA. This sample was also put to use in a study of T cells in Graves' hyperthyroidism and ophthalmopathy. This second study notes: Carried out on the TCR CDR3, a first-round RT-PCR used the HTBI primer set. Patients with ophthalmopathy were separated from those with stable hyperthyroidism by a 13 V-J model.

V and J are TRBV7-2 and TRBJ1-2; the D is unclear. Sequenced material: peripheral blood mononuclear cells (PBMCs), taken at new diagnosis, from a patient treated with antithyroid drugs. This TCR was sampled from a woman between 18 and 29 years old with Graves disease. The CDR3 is CASSLAGWGYTF. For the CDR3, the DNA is TGTGCCAGCAGCTTAGCTGGTTGGGGCTACACCTTC. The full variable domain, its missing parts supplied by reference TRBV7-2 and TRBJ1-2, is GAGVSQSPSNKVTEKGKDVELRCDPISGHTALYWYRQSLGQGLEFLIYFQGNSAPDKSGLPSDRFSAERTGGSVSTLTIQRTQQEDSAVYLCASSLAGWGYTFGSGTRLTVV.